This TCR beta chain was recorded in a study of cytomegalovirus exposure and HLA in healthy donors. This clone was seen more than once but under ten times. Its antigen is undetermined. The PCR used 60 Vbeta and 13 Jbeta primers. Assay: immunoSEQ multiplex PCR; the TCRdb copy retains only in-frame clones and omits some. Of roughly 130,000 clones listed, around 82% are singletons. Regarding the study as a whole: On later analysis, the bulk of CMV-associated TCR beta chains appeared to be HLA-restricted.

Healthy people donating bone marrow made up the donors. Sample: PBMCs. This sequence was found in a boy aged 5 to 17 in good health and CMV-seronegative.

The CDR3 sequence is CASSHITGARGSEKLFF. DNA of the CDR3: TGCGCCAGCAGCCACATAACAGGGGCCCGCGGCAGTGAAAAACTGTTTTTT. This sequence joins TRBV4-1 and TRBJ1-4, with 7 nucleotides matching TRBD1. This CDR3 is 17 amino acids long. The germline CDR1 and CDR2 sequences are MGHRA and YSYEKL. With V trimmed by 3 bases and J by 7 bases, 14 bases remained unmatched.